These 19 T cell receptor beta chains share one sample of origin, sequenced in a study of blood T cell repertoires in COVID-19. Profiled with immunoSEQ multiplex PCR; TCRdb holds only in-frame clones, not every one. The sample yields fewer than 20,000 clones, approximately 93% seen once. Sequenced: peripheral blood. The receptors here all came from a woman aged 50 to 65 with active COVID-19.

This sequence joins TRBV27 and TRBJ2-5; a possible D gene is TRBD2 (6 bases). The CDR3 covers 13 residues. Looked up from germline, CDR1 is MNHEY and CDR2 is SMNVEV (reference sequence). Deletions cut 5 bases from V and 1 base from J, with 8 bases between. The CDR3, as DNA: TGTGCCAGCAGTGAGCGGGTCCAAGAGACCCAGTACTTC. It codes for CASSERVQETQYF.

This clone was seen only a few times. This chain uses TRBV19 with TRBJ1-2, with TRBD1 identical over 8 bases. The junction had 6 bases not matched to a gene; V was cut back by 5 bases and J by 4 bases. The CDR3 contains 14 residues. CDR1 and CDR2 from the germline V gene are LNHDA and SQIVND (reference sequence). The DNA of the CDR3 is TGTGCCAGTAGTCCGACAGGGGACTCCTATGGCTACACCTTC. Translating it yields CASSPTGDSYGYTF. Variable domain in full (rest from reference TRBV19 and TRBJ1-2): DGGITQSPKYLFRKEGQNVTLSCEQNLNHDAMYWYRQDPGQGLRLIYYSQIVNDFQKGDIAEGYSVSREKKESFPLTVTSAQKNPTAFYLCASSPTGDSYGYTFGSGTRLTVV.

The chain uses TRBV28 and TRBJ2-5; 10 bases map to TRBD1. Germline V CDR1 and CDR2: MDHEN, SYDVKM. This CDR3 has 15 amino acids. V lost 5 bases and J lost 5; bases outside the gene matches: 8. The CDR3 coding sequence is TGTGCCAGCAGTACCGAGACAGGGGGCAGGGAGACCCAGTACTTC. Its protein is CASSTETGGRETQYF.

In this sample, this clone turned up a few times. The chain links TRBV7-9 to TRBJ1-1; D unresolved. CDR1 and CDR2 from the germline V gene are SEHNR and FQNEAQ (reference sequence). The CDR3 runs 14 residues. V lost 5 bases and J lost 1, with 11 bases in between. CDR3 sequence (DNA): TGTGCCAGCAGCCCTGTTGGAGCGAACACTGAAGCTTTCTTT. Its protein product is CASSPVGANTEAFF.

The DNA of the CDR3 is TGTGCCAGCAGCCGACAGGGGGCCGGGGAAAAACTGTTTTTT. It specifies CASSRQGAGEKLFF. The chain carries TRBV28 and TRBJ1-4; TRBD1 matches 10 bases. Germline V gene data show CDR1 as MDHEN and CDR2 as SYDVKM. Trimming took 6 bases from V and 8 from J; bases not matched to a gene: 6. This CDR3 spans 14 amino acids.

J is TRBJ2-7 and V is TRBV11-2; TRBD2 agrees at 10 bases. This CDR3 contains 15 residues. V shed 1 base and J 4 bases; nucleotides not matched to a gene: 4. The germline CDR1 and CDR2 sequences are SGHAT and FQNNGV. The CDR3: CASSLAASGSYEQYF. The CDR3 nucleotides read TGTGCCAGCAGCTTAGCGGCTAGCGGGAGTTACGAGCAGTACTTC.

This rearrangement joins TRBV21-1 to TRBJ2-1; the table's D call, TRBD2, was not checked against the DNA. TRBV21-1 is annotated as a pseudogene. This CDR3 is 15 amino acids long. CDR3 DNA sequence: TGTGCCAGCAGATACTGGACTAGCGGATACAATGAGCAGTTCTTC. It encodes CASRYWTSGYNEQFF.

This chain uses TRBV11-2 with TRBJ1-3, with D uncertain. The CDR3 extends over 15 amino acids. Germline assignment: CDR1 SGHAT and CDR2 FQNNGV. Trimming left V 3 bases short and J 0 bases short, with 9 bases between. This CDR3 is CASSLAGNSGNTIYF. The CDR3 coding sequence is TGTGCCAGCAGCTTGGCGGGCAACTCTGGAAACACCATATATTTT.

CDR3 protein: CASSLSPSTSTDTQYF. The CDR3 coding sequence is TGTGCCAGCAGCTTGTCCCCTAGCACTAGCACAGATACGCAGTATTTT. The chain recombines TRBV5-4 with TRBJ2-3; possible D gene TRBD2, 5 bases. V was pared by 1 base and J by 0 bases, with 12 bases between. Germline V gene lookup returns CDR1 SGHNT and CDR2 YYREEE (reference sequence). The CDR3 loop spans 16 amino acids.

The CDR3, as DNA: TGCGCCAGCAGTCCGGGACTAGCGGGACTTTACGGGGAGCTGTTTTTT. As protein: CASSPGLAGLYGELFF. The rearrangement links TRBV10-1 to TRBJ2-2, with 13 bases identical to TRBD2. With 5 bases clipped from V and 7 bases from J, the junction kept 7 bases outside the gene matches. In germline, CDR1 is WNHNN, CDR2 SYGVQD (reference sequence). The CDR3 spans 16 residues.

The gene calls are TRBV15 and TRBJ1-2, with D uncertain. The CDR3 is 13 amino acids. Germline V lookup: CDR1 LNHNV, CDR2 YYDKDF (reference sequence). The V and J ends lost 0 bases and 12 bases respectively, with 14 bases between them. The CDR3: CATSRDQGRLDTF. The CDR3 bases are TGTGCCACCAGCAGAGATCAAGGGAGGTTGGACACCTTC.

This chain connects TRBV7-8 to TRBJ1-3; 9 bases match TRBD1. Trimming took 1 base from V and 4 from J; bases not matched to a gene: 5. Germline V gene data show CDR1 as SGHVS and CDR2 as FQNEAQ. CDR3 length equals 16 residues. DNA of the CDR3: TGTGCCAGCAGCTTAGAGGGACAGGGATACGGAAACACCATATATTTT. It encodes CASSLEGQGYGNTIYF.

This chain links TRBV11-2 with TRBJ2-1; D uncertain. Germline V gene sequence: CDR1 SGHAT, CDR2 FQNNGV. Trimming removed 0 bases from V and 9 bases from J, with 9 bases in between. The CDR3 loop spans 13 amino acids. The CDR3 loop is CASSLESPGEQFF. Here the CDR3 DNA reads TGTGCCAGCAGCTTAGAGTCTCCGGGTGAGCAGTTCTTC.

The chain is built from TRBV10-2 and TRBJ2-2, with 10 nucleotides matching TRBD2. This CDR3 is 14 amino acids long. Germline V gene lookup returns CDR1 WSHSY and CDR2 SAAADI. V shed 7 bases and J 5 bases; nucleotides not matched to a gene: 4. CDR3 sequence: CASTVAGGTGELFF. CDR3 bases: TGCGCCAGCACCGTAGCGGGAGGAACCGGGGAGCTGTTTTTT.

The gene calls are TRBV2 and TRBJ2-1; 8 bases fit TRBD1. This CDR3 has 15 amino acids. With V trimmed by 5 bases and J by 4 bases, 7 bases remained unmatched. Germline assignment: CDR1 SNHLY and CDR2 FYNNEI. CDR3 region: CASSQEQGVYNEQFF. The CDR3 DNA is TGTGCCAGCAGTCAAGAACAGGGGGTTTACAATGAGCAGTTCTTC.

The chain links TRBV3-1 (or the pseudogene TRBV3-2) to TRBJ2-3, with unresolved D. The V gene lost 1 base and the J gene lost 8 bases, with 10 bases spanning the gap. CDR3 length: 13 amino acids. CDR1 and CDR2 (germline): LGHDT, YNNKEL (reference sequence). CDR3 DNA: TGTGCCAGCAGCCAAGGCATAGATGGTACGCAGTATTTT. Amino acid sequence: CASSQGIDGTQYF.

The rearrangement links TRBV2 to TRBJ2-1; 8 positions agree with TRBD1. Germline lookup yields CDR1 SNHLY and CDR2 FYNNEI. The CDR3 contains 13 residues. V lost 6 bases, J lost 8 bases, and 6 bases stayed unmatched. The DNA for the CDR3 is TGTGCCAGCAGGACGACAGGGGACCATGAGCAGTTCTTC. As protein: CASRTTGDHEQFF.

The V and J genes are TRBV19 and TRBJ1-2; D perhaps matches TRBD1 (5 bases). The CDR3 is 15 amino acids. Trimming removed 2 bases at V and 0 bases at J, with 10 bases between. Germline V gene sequence: CDR1 LNHDA, CDR2 SQIVND (reference sequence). This CDR3 is CASSILGAANYGYTF. The CDR3, as DNA: TGTGCCAGTAGTATACTAGGGGCCGCTAACTATGGCTACACCTTC. The variable domain in full, with the rest retrieved from reference TRBV19 and TRBJ1-2, is DGGITQSPKYLFRKEGQNVTLSCEQNLNHDAMYWYRQDPGQGLRLIYYSQIVNDFQKGDIAEGYSVSREKKESFPLTVTSAQKNPTAFYLCASSILGAANYGYTFGSGTRLTVV.

V gene TRBV11-2 combines with J gene TRBJ2-7; D is possibly TRBD2 (6 bases). The CDR3 length is 14 residues. The ends were cut back, 0 bases at V and 5 bases at J, with 11 bases in the middle. Per the germline V gene, CDR1 is SGHAT and CDR2 is FQNNGV. The CDR3 DNA is TGTGCCAGCAGCTTAGATAGGGCTAGCGACGAGCAGTACTTC. Translating gives CASSLDRASDEQYF.